The 3 T cell receptor beta chains listed next were all sequenced from one sample in a study of technical replicates of blood from several donors. Produced via immunoSEQ multiplex PCR; TCRdb's table is partial and in-frame only. The data show 91,000 or so clones, approximately 95% seen once. The sequencing input was T cells isolated from PBMCs. These receptors all come from a human donor in good health.

The rearrangement links TRBV9 to TRBJ2-2, with 11 bases fitting TRBD2. CDR3 length: 17 amino acids. The germline gives CDR1 SGDLS, CDR2 YYNGEE. After removal of 1 base from V and 4 bases from J, the junction contained 6 bases not matched to a gene. The CDR3 region has the DNA TGTGCCAGCAGCGTAAGTCTAGCGGGAGGTTCCACCGGGGAGCTGTTTTTT. The encoded protein is CASSVSLAGGSTGELFF.

The chain links TRBV6-5 to TRBJ2-7; 7 bases match TRBD1. CDR1 is MNHEY, CDR2 SVGAGI, per germline. V lost 0 bases and J lost 2; bases outside the gene matches: 4. This CDR3 region has 15 residues. CDR3 coding DNA: TGTGCCAGCAGTTACTCTCTGGGACAGACCTACGAGCAGTACTTC. It translates to CASSYSLGQTYEQYF.

The CDR3 loop is CASSGGLAGGAYNEQFF. The CDR3 DNA reads TGTGCCAGCAGCGGAGGACTAGCGGGAGGGGCCTACAATGAGCAGTTCTTC. This chain connects TRBV4-2 to TRBJ2-1; TRBD2 matches at 15 bases. In germline, CDR1 is LGHNA, CDR2 YNFKEQ. The CDR3 has 17 amino acids. V lost 5 bases, J lost 2 bases, and 4 bases stayed unmatched.